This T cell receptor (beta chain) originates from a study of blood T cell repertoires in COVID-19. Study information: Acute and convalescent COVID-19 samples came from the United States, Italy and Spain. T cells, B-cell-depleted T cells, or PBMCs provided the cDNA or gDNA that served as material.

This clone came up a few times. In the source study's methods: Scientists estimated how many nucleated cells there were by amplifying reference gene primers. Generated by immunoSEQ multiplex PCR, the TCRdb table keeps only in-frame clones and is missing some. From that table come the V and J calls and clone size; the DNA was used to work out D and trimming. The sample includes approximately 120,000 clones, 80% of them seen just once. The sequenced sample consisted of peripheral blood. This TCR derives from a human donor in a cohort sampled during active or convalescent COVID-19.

The CDR3 spells CASSRTNRVRNEQFF. CDR3 DNA sequence: TGTGCCAGCAGCCGAACAAACAGGGTGAGGAATGAGCAGTTCTTC. The genes are TRBV6-2 or TRBV6-3 and TRBJ2-1, with D tentatively TRBD1 (6 bases). Per the germline V gene, CDR1 is MNHEY and CDR2 is SVGEGT. Trimming removed 6 bases from V and 7 bases from J, with 19 bases in between. The CDR3 length is 15 residues.